The 27 T cell receptor beta chains in this list originate from one sample, sequenced in a study of T cell responses to AZD1222 COVID-19 vaccine. Repertoires were generated with immunoSEQ multiplex PCR, while TCRdb's copy carries only in-frame clones and drops some. The table has about 84,000 clones, just over 85% seen once. The sample here was peripheral blood, taken 28 days after the second AZD1222 dose. Receptors originate from an adult who received the AZD1222 COVID-19 vaccine.

The chain employs TRBV28 and TRBJ2-7, with TRBD1 identical over 7 bases. The CDR3 length is 15 residues. V gave up 2 bases and J gave up 3 bases; unmatched junction bases: 7. CDR1 is MDHEN, CDR2 SYDVKM, per germline. The CDR3 loop reads CASSLGDRAYYEQYF. CDR3 coding DNA: TGTGCCAGCAGTTTAGGCGACAGGGCGTACTACGAGCAGTACTTC.

This clone appeared a few times. The chain joins TRBV18 to TRBJ1-1, with D perhaps matching TRBD1 (5 bases). Germline CDR1 and CDR2: KGHSH and LQKENI. V lost 3 bases and J lost 0, with 17 bases in between. The CDR3 extends over 17 amino acids. The CDR3 reads CASSPDGADGMNTEAFF. The CDR3 DNA follows: TGTGCCAGCTCACCCGACGGGGCAGACGGAATGAACACTGAAGCTTTCTTT. Full variable domain (rest looked up from reference TRBV18 and TRBJ1-1): NAGVMQNPRHLVRRRGQEARLRCSPMKGHSHVYWYRQLPEEGLKFMVYLQKENIIDESGMPKERFSAEFPKEGPSILRIQQVVRGDSAAYFCASSPDGADGMNTEAFFGQGTRLTVV.

The J gene is TRBJ1-1, the V gene TRBV19; a possible D gene is TRBD1 (5 bases). The length of the CDR3 is 14 residues. V lost 3 bases and J lost 0, with 8 bases in between. Germline V gives CDR1 LNHDA, CDR2 SQIVND (reference sequence). CDR3 sequence (DNA): TGTGCCAGTAGTATTACGGGGCTGAACACTGAAGCTTTCTTT. Protein sequence: CASSITGLNTEAFF.

The genes are TRBV5-1 and TRBJ2-7; tentative D call: TRBD2 (7 bases). Trimming removed 4 bases from V and 2 bases from J, with 16 bases in between. The CDR3 has 15 residues. Germline V lookup: CDR1 SGHRS, CDR2 YFSETQ. The CDR3 reads CASSGGGGGPYEQYF. The DNA of the CDR3 is TGCGCCAGCAGCGGCGGCGGCGGGGGCCCCTACGAGCAGTACTTC. The full variable domain, completed using reference TRBV5-1 and TRBJ2-7, is KAGVTQTPRYLIKTRGQQVTLSCSPISGHRSVSWYQQTPGQGLQFLFEYFSETQRNKGNFPGRFSGRQFSNSRSEMNVSTLELGDSALYLCASSGGGGGPYEQYFGPGTRLTVT.

This chain connects TRBV28 to TRBJ2-5; 9 bases are shared with TRBD1. Germline V gene data show CDR1 as MDHEN and CDR2 as SYDVKM. The CDR3 is 15 residues long. V shed 5 bases and J 1 base; nucleotides not matched to a gene: 5. This CDR3 reads CASSPAGQGQETQYF. The CDR3 DNA is TGTGCCAGCAGTCCCGCGGGACAGGGCCAAGAGACCCAGTACTTC.

The rearrangement joins TRBV28 to TRBJ1-2; TRBD1 might be the D (6 bases). The germline gives CDR1 MDHEN, CDR2 SYDVKM. The CDR3 consists of 14 residues. Trimming removed 6 bases from V and 3 bases from J, with 14 bases in between. CDR3 DNA: TGTGCCAGCAGCCTCCGGGACACCTACTATGGCTACACCTTC. It translates to CASSLRDTYYGYTF.

The rearrangement uses TRBV7-9 and TRBJ2-1; D is ambiguous. CDR3 length: 13 residues. CDR1 is SEHNR and CDR2 is FQNEAQ in the germline V gene (reference sequence). Trimming removed 1 base at V and 9 bases at J, with 10 bases between. CDR3 sequence: CASSLDVSVEQFF. CDR3 nucleotides: TGTGCCAGCAGCTTAGATGTGAGTGTTGAGCAGTTCTTC.

The J gene is TRBJ2-3, the V gene TRBV27, with D perhaps matching TRBD1 (5 bases). This CDR3 contains 14 residues. V was pared by 6 bases and J by 3 bases, with 13 bases between. Germline loops: CDR1 MNHEY, CDR2 SMNVEV (reference sequence). CDR3 in amino acids: CASRKPSGTDTQYF. Here the CDR3 DNA reads TGTGCCAGCAGGAAGCCTTCAGGGACAGATACGCAGTATTTT.

The CDR3 coding sequence is TGTGCCAGCAGCCATCGGAGCAGCCACGAGCAGTACTTC. Translating gives CASSHRSSHEQYF. This chain uses TRBV3-1 (or the pseudogene TRBV3-2) with TRBJ2-7, with D unresolved. V dropped 3 bases and J dropped 5 bases, with 11 bases sitting between them. From germline, CDR1 is LGHDT and CDR2 YNNKEL (reference sequence). CDR3 size: 13 residues.

The V and J genes are TRBV7-2 and TRBJ2-3; 7 nucleotides align to TRBD1. CDR3 size: 15 residues. Germline V gene data show CDR1 as SGHTA and CDR2 as FQGNSA. V lost 5 bases, J lost 2 bases, and 7 bases stayed unmatched. The CDR3 loop is CASSDRQGSTDTQYF. The CDR3 DNA reads TGTGCCAGCAGCGACCGACAGGGATCCACAGATACGCAGTATTTT.

The sample holds a few counts of this clone. The chain couples TRBV7-3 to TRBJ2-5; 12 nucleotides agree with TRBD2. Unmatched junction bases numbered 5, after V lost 5 bases and J lost 7 bases. The CDR3 covers 14 residues. The V gene's germline CDR1 is SGHTA and CDR2 FQGTGA. The CDR3 loop reads CASSTTSGSGTQYF. In nucleotides, the CDR3 is TGTGCCAGCAGCACGACTAGCGGGAGTGGGACCCAGTACTTC.

This clone came up once. The chain employs TRBV5-1 and TRBJ1-4, with no clear D. V gave up 0 bases and J gave up 7 bases, with 16 bases separating them. Germline-derived CDR1 and CDR2 are SGHRS and YFSETQ. The CDR3 has 16 amino acids. For the CDR3, the DNA is TGCGCCAGCAGCTTGGCCGTCGCCCGAGGAGGTGAAAAACTGTTTTTT. Amino acids: CASSLAVARGGEKLFF.

As regards this clone: This specimen includes other DNA sequences encoding the same CDR3. The chain carries TRBV5-1 and TRBJ2-7; D gene ambiguous. Germline V gives CDR1 SGHRS, CDR2 YFSETQ. Trimming cost V 1 base and J 4 bases, with 6 bases left between them. The length of the CDR3 is 12 residues. The CDR3 sequence: CASSLPSYEQYF. CDR3 in DNA: TGCGCCAGCAGCTTGCCATCGTACGAGCAGTACTTC.

The rearrangement links TRBV3-1 (or the pseudogene TRBV3-2) to TRBJ2-1, with 7 nucleotides matching TRBD2. CDR1 and CDR2 from the germline V gene are LGHDT and YNNKEL (reference sequence). The CDR3 length is 16 residues. The ends lost 4 bases at V and 5 bases at J; junction bases unmatched: 11. The CDR3, as DNA: TGTGCCAGCAGCCCCTCTGTGCGGGGACTAAACAATGAGCAGTTCTTC. Translating gives CASSPSVRGLNNEQFF.

The gene calls are TRBV4-2 and TRBJ2-1; 9 nucleotides align to TRBD2. The CDR3 covers 18 residues. Germline V gene data show CDR1 as LGHNA and CDR2 as YNFKEQ. Germline trimming cut 4 bases from V and 1 base from J; bases unmatched to any gene: 11. DNA of the CDR3: TGTGCCAGCAGCCCCTCCGGTAGCGGGAGCCTGTCCTACAATGAGCAGTTCTTC. The encoded protein is CASSPSGSGSLSYNEQFF.

The genes are TRBV7-3 and TRBJ2-1; no definite D call. The V gene's germline CDR1 is SGHTA and CDR2 FQGTGA. V was pared by 3 bases and J by 4 bases, with 13 bases between. The CDR3 totals 15 residues. CDR3 sequence reads: CASSLAQSTYNEQFF. CDR3 DNA: TGTGCCAGCAGCTTGGCACAATCCACTTACAATGAGCAGTTCTTC.

In its sample, this clone was seen once. The chain joins TRBV11-2 to TRBJ2-2, with unresolved D. CDR1 SGHAT and CDR2 FQNNGV come from the germline V gene. Trimming removed 0 bases from V and 6 bases from J, with 5 bases in between. This CDR3 has 13 amino acids. For the CDR3, the DNA is TGTGCCAGCAGCTTAGAAAAGGCCGGGGAGCTGTTTTTT. This translates into CASSLEKAGELFF. Full variable domain (remainder filled in from reference TRBV11-2 and TRBJ2-2): EAGVAQSPRYKIIEKRQSVAFWCNPISGHATLYWYQQILGQGPKLLIQFQNNGVVDDSQLPKDRFSAERLKGVDSTLKIQPAKLEDSAVYLCASSLEKAGELFFGEGSRLTVL.

This chain connects TRBV2 to TRBJ1-1; D possibly corresponds to TRBD1 (5 bases). Looked up from germline, CDR1 is SNHLY and CDR2 is FYNNEI. The CDR3 runs to 14 residues. V gave up 4 bases and J gave up 1 base, with 10 bases separating them. Written as DNA, the CDR3 is TGTGCCAGCAGTGCCCATGGGGGGAACACTGAAGCTTTCTTT. It is translated as CASSAHGGNTEAFF.

The chain recombines TRBV6-5 with TRBJ1-1; TRBD1 aligns across 8 bases. The germline gives CDR1 MNHEY, CDR2 SVGAGI. The V and J ends lost 7 bases and 5 bases, in that order; junction bases with no gene match: 6. This CDR3 region has 13 residues. This CDR3 is CASTRQGRTEAFF. The CDR3 nucleotides are TGTGCCAGCACCAGACAGGGGCGGACTGAAGCTTTCTTT.

The chain couples TRBV7-2 to TRBJ2-2; 9 nucleotides align to TRBD2. The CDR3 runs to 16 residues. V gave up 5 bases and J gave up 7 bases; unmatched junction bases: 11. The V gene's germline CDR1 is SGHTA and CDR2 FQGNSA. As DNA, the CDR3 is TGTGCCAGCAGCCCCCAGGGGAGCGGGAGGAGCGGGGAGCTGTTTTTT. Amino acids: CASSPQGSGRSGELFF.

The J gene is TRBJ1-1, the V gene TRBV28, with D perhaps TRBD1 (5 bases). Trimming left V 6 bases short and J 7 bases short, with 12 bases between. Germline V CDR1 and CDR2: MDHEN, SYDVKM. This CDR3 contains 12 residues. The CDR3 region has the DNA TGTGCCAGCAGCGGTGACAGCGATGAAGCTTTCTTT. It is translated as CASSGDSDEAFF.

The rearrangement joins TRBV18 to TRBJ1-1; 7 bases line up with TRBD1. The CDR3 totals 13 residues. Trimming took 4 bases from V and 7 from J; bases not matched to a gene: 6. The germline V gene has CDR1 KGHSH and CDR2 LQKENI. This CDR3 reads CASSRGTADEAFF. The DNA for the CDR3 is TGTGCCAGCTCACGGGGGACAGCGGATGAAGCTTTCTTT. The full variable domain, rest sourced from reference TRBV18 and TRBJ1-1, is NAGVMQNPRHLVRRRGQEARLRCSPMKGHSHVYWYRQLPEEGLKFMVYLQKENIIDESGMPKERFSAEFPKEGPSILRIQQVVRGDSAAYFCASSRGTADEAFFGQGTRLTVV.

This clone was counted a few times. The chain carries TRBV7-2 and TRBJ1-1; 7 nucleotides align to TRBD1. Germline CDR1 is SGHTA and CDR2 is FQGNSA. J gave up 8 bases and V 4 bases, and 13 bases lay outside the gene matches. The CDR3 runs 15 residues. The CDR3 protein is CASSSFTRGTYEAFF. DNA of the CDR3: TGTGCCAGCAGCTCATTTACCAGGGGGACGTACGAAGCTTTCTTT.

The chain recombines TRBV28 with TRBJ2-7; 16 nucleotides match TRBD2. The germline V gene has CDR1 MDHEN and CDR2 SYDVKM. The CDR3 runs to 17 residues. The trim removed 1 base at V and 2 bases at J, leaving 2 bases unmatched. CDR3 region: CASSLSGTSGGAYEQYF. CDR3 sequence (DNA): TGTGCCAGCAGTTTATCCGGGACTAGCGGGGGGGCCTACGAGCAGTACTTC.

The rearrangement links TRBV5-5 to TRBJ2-5; a possible D gene is TRBD1 (5 bases). V was trimmed by 7 bases and J by 1 base, leaving 14 bases between them. The CDR3 contains 14 residues. Germline values: CDR1 SGHKS, CDR2 YYEKEE (reference sequence). CDR3 residues: CASHWVGAQETQYF. CDR3 DNA: TGTGCCAGCCATTGGGTTGGGGCCCAAGAGACCCAGTACTTC.

The CDR3 DNA follows: TGTGCCAGCAGTTTATTCCCGACAGGGGAGCAGTTCTTC. Residues: CASSLFPTGEQFF. The chain employs TRBV27 and TRBJ2-1, with 7 bases fitting TRBD1. Germline values: CDR1 MNHEY, CDR2 SMNVEV (reference sequence). The V gene end was trimmed by 1 base and the J gene end by 10 bases; junction bases not matched to a gene: 4. CDR3 length equals 13 residues.

The chain has TRBV5-1 and TRBJ2-3; TRBD2 aligns across 10 bases. The CDR3 loop spans 19 amino acids. Germline V gene lookup returns CDR1 SGHRS and CDR2 YFSETQ. Trimming cost V 0 bases and J 6 bases; bases outside gene matches: 16. CDR3: CASSLGPNSGRSVVDTQYF. CDR3 coding DNA: TGCGCCAGCAGCTTGGGTCCCAATAGCGGGAGGAGTGTCGTGGATACGCAGTATTTT.